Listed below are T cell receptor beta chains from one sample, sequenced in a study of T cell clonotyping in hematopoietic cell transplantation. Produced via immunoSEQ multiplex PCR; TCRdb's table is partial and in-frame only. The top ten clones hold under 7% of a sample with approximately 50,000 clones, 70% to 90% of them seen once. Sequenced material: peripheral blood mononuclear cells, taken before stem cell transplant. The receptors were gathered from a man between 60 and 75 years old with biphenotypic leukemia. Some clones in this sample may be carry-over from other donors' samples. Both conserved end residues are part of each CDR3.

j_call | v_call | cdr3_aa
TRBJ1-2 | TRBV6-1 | CASSGFVSSYGYTF
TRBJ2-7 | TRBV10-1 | CASSESFETGGQYF
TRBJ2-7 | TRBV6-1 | CASRLGNEQYF
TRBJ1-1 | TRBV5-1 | CASSLVTGVNTEAFF
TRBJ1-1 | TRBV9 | CASSVQMNTEAFF
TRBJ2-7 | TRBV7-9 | CASSLSGRVGEQYF
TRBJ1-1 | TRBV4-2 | CASSPLGGVDAFF
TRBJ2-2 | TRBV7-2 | CATGSGRATGELFF
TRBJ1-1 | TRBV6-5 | CASSREGEGTEAFF
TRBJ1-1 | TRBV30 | CAWRTGWGNTEAFF
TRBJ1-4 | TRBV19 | CASSGGRGEKLFF
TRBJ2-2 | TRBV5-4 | CASSRARTGGTGELFF
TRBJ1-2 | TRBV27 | CASSSPLRGTYGYTF
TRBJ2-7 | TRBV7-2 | CASSPRGGDLSYEQYF
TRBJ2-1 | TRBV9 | CASSVREGLAGTDEQFF
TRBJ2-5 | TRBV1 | CTSSQDREAVLAGVETQYF
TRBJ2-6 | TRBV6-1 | CASSDLPGQGSGANVLTF
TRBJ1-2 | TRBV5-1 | CASSLNTGRGAGYTF
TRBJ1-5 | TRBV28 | CASSSYRVLTGNQPQHF
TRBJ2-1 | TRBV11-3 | CASSKIGGQGADEQFF